This is a list of T cell receptor beta chains from one sample in a study of Graves' ophthalmopathy and Graves' hyperthyroidism. TCRdb analysed the multiplex PCR reads with MiXCR anew, one entry per CDR3 protein. Seen here are about 740,000 distinct CDR3 sequences, roughly 41% observed once, and the top ten hold about 40%. Sequencing was carried out using peripheral blood. Receptor source: an adult man with Graves' ophthalmopathy. The CDR3 runs from the conserved cysteine through the conserved F or W. Fields, in order: CDR3 length, V gene, J gene, CDR3 protein.

len: 14; v_gene: TRBV29-1; j_gene: TRBJ2-5; CDR3aa: CSVLGLRNQETQYF
len: 15; v_gene: TRBV20-1; j_gene: TRBJ1-1; CDR3aa: CSARGIRQENTEAFF
len: 15; v_gene: TRBV2; j_gene: TRBJ1-3; CDR3aa: CASRSGRGLGNTIYF
len: 16; v_gene: TRBV25-1; j_gene: TRBJ1-6; CDR3aa: CASSWGGNGFNSPLHF
len: 17; v_gene: TRBV7-3; j_gene: TRBJ1-5; CDR3aa: CASSLKGVPGSNQPQHF
len: 15; v_gene: TRBV30; j_gene: TRBJ1-1; CDR3aa: CAWTPQGSENTEAFF
len: 13; v_gene: TRBV7-8; j_gene: TRBJ2-3; CDR3aa: CASKPGSTDTQYF
len: 13; v_gene: TRBV20-1; j_gene: TRBJ2-5; CDR3aa: CSARGQGWETQYF
len: 15; v_gene: TRBV10-3; j_gene: TRBJ1-2; CDR3aa: CAISIRQDPPNGYTF
len: 14; v_gene: TRBV2; j_gene: TRBJ1-1; CDR3aa: CASSRGTVHTEAFF
len: 14; v_gene: TRBV2; j_gene: TRBJ1-1; CDR3aa: CASSLITRDTEAFF
len: 14; v_gene: TRBV4-3; j_gene: TRBJ2-7; CDR3aa: CASSQQTGGSEQYF
len: 12; v_gene: TRBV2; j_gene: TRBJ1-2; CDR3aa: CASGQGDYGYTF
len: 15; v_gene: TRBV7-9; j_gene: TRBJ2-5; CDR3aa: CASSHRDRGPETQYF
len: 13; v_gene: TRBV24-1; j_gene: TRBJ2-3; CDR3aa: CATSDLRGFTQYF
len: 14; v_gene: TRBV2; j_gene: TRBJ1-1; CDR3aa: CASSYARGNTEAFF
len: 13; v_gene: TRBV19; j_gene: TRBJ2-5; CDR3aa: CASRMWAQETQYF
len: 13; v_gene: TRBV20-1; j_gene: TRBJ2-2; CDR3aa: CSAKGTNTGELFF
len: 13; v_gene: TRBV6-5; j_gene: TRBJ1-4; CDR3aa: CASSEDSWEKLFF
len: 10; v_gene: TRBV6-6; j_gene: TRBJ2-5; CDR3aa: CASEAETQYF
len: 15; v_gene: TRBV4-3; j_gene: TRBJ2-2; CDR3aa: CASSQVLGPTGELFF
len: 15; v_gene: TRBV16; j_gene: TRBJ1-4; CDR3aa: CASSQRGTANEKLFF
len: 12; v_gene: TRBV12-5; j_gene: TRBJ1-1; CDR3aa: CASGRRTWGAFF
len: 17; v_gene: TRBV10-3; j_gene: TRBJ2-5; CDR3aa: CASSFLTSGAHQETQYF
len: 12; v_gene: TRBV7-9; j_gene: TRBJ1-1; CDR3aa: CASSLEGDEAFF
len: 16; v_gene: TRBV20-1; j_gene: TRBJ1-1; CDR3aa: CSAFSGTGGTATEAFF
len: 13; v_gene: TRBV7-3; j_gene: TRBJ2-1; CDR3aa: CAISDVRGNEQFF
len: 17; v_gene: TRBV7-9; j_gene: TRBJ2-6; CDR3aa: CASSFGQGASGANVLTF
len: 13; v_gene: TRBV20-1; j_gene: TRBJ1-1; CDR3aa: CSARGGQGTEAFF
len: 11; v_gene: TRBV29-1; j_gene: TRBJ2-3; CDR3aa: CSVESFDTQYF
len: 14; v_gene: TRBV4-1; j_gene: TRBJ1-1; CDR3aa: CASSQGAASTEAFF
len: 14; v_gene: TRBV20-1; j_gene: TRBJ2-7; CDR3aa: CSATGQARPYEQYF
len: 11; v_gene: TRBV29-1; j_gene: TRBJ1-2; CDR3aa: CSERTGDGYTF
len: 14; v_gene: TRBV10-3; j_gene: TRBJ2-7; CDR3aa: CASSRKGGGYEQYF
len: 12; v_gene: TRBV29-1; j_gene: TRBJ1-1; CDR3aa: CSARGMNTEAFF
len: 17; v_gene: TRBV15; j_gene: TRBJ1-5; CDR3aa: CATSNEGGQGSNQPQHF
len: 15; v_gene: TRBV20-1; j_gene: TRBJ2-3; CDR3aa: CSARPKRAGTDTQYF
len: 14; v_gene: TRBV20-1; j_gene: TRBJ2-7; CDR3aa: CSASTGTGVREQYF